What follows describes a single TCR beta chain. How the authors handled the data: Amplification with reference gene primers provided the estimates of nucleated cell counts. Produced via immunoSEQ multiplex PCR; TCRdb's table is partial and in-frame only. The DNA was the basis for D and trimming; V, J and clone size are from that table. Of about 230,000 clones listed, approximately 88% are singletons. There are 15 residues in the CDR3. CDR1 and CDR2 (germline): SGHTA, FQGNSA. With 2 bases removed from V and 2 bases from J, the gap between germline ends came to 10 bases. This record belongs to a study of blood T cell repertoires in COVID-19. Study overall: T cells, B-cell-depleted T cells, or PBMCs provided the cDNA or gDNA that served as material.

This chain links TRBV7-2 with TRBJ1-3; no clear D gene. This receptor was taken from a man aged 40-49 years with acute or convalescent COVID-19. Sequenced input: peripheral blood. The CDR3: CASSLMRSAGNTIYF. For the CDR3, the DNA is TGTGCCAGCAGCTTAATGAGAAGCGCTGGAAACACCATATATTTT.